Detailed here is one T cell receptor (beta chain). Its antigen is not identified. TCRdb's table, derived via immunoSEQ multiplex PCR, lists solely in-frame clones and lacks some. The sample has roughly 77,000 clones; about four fifths are singletons. CDR3 length: 15 amino acids. CDR1 LNHDA and CDR2 SQIVND come from the germline V gene (reference sequence). Unmatched junction bases numbered 7, after V lost 5 bases and J lost 3 bases. This entry belongs to a study of OX40 agonist ivuxolimab in advanced cancers. General study findings and limits: Among some nonresponders, normalized T-cell clonal expansion was also low.

The sequence was collected from an adult with an advanced solid tumor such as melanoma, head and neck, liver or kidney cancer. The chain is built from TRBV19 and TRBJ1-5; TRBD1 matches 7 bases. The sequencing here drew on CD4+ or CD8+ T cells sorted from blood, taken in a trial of the OX40 agonist ivuxolimab. The CDR3 sequence is CASSQQGLYNQPQHF. The CDR3, as DNA: TGTGCCAGTAGTCAACAGGGGTTATACAATCAGCCCCAGCATTTT.